Listed below are T cell receptor beta chains from one sample, sequenced in a study of long-term antiretroviral therapy in people with HIV. Assay: immunoSEQ multiplex PCR; the TCRdb copy retains only in-frame clones and omits some. Altogether fewer than 6,500 clones are present, approximately 78% being singletons, with the ten largest covering 10% to 13%. Sample: unsorted PBMCs, taken 1.8 years before starting antiretroviral therapy. These receptors were obtained from a man aged 35-49 years with HIV. Each CDR3 is given with its conserved first and last residue. The D gene is left open where the match is weak. Clone size is shown for a subset of rows, as once, few, many or a class of expanded clone.

NA	once	TRBV4-3	TRBJ1-1	TGCGCCAGCAGCCAAGATCCCCAAAAGAACACTGAAGCTTTCTTT	CASSQDPQKNTEAFF
NA	NA	TRBV7-2	TRBJ2-7	TGTGCCAGCAGCTTAGTAGACGGGTCCTACGAGCAGTACTTC	CASSLVDGSYEQYF
NA	NA	TRBV19	TRBJ1-5	TGTGCCAGTACCCCCCGGGATGCTAGCAATCAGCCCCAGCATTTT	CASTPRDASNQPQHF
TRBD1	NA	TRBV10-3	TRBJ2-2	TGTGCCATCTCTACCTCGAGGACAGGGCGACCGAACACCGGGGAGCTGTTTTTT	CAISTSRTGRPNTGELFF
NA	NA	TRBV7-9	TRBJ2-7	TGTGCCAGCAGCTTAAAAAGCGAGCAGTACTTC	CASSLKSEQYF
TRBD2	NA	TRBV11-3	TRBJ2-1	TGTGCCAGCAGCTTCGGGACTAGCGCGATCAATGAGCAGTTCTTC	CASSFGTSAINEQFF
NA	NA	TRBV28	TRBJ2-3	TGTGCCAGCAGTTTATCCGCGCGGATAAGCACAGATACGCAGTATTTT	CASSLSARISTDTQYF
TRBD2	NA	TRBV19	TRBJ2-7	TGTGCCAGTAGTCTTTACGGGACTAGAGGCTACGAGCAGTACTTC	CASSLYGTRGYEQYF
NA	NA	TRBV18	TRBJ1-3	TGTGCCAGCTCACGCGGACAGTCTGGAAACACCATATATTTT	CASSRGQSGNTIYF
TRBD2	NA	TRBV5-1	TRBJ2-2	TGCGCCAGCACCCCGACTAGCGGGAGTTCGGGGGAGCTGTTTTTT	CASTPTSGSSGELFF
NA	NA	TRBV14	TRBJ2-5	TGTGCCAGCAGCCAAGTTTCAGGGAAGGAGACCCAGTACTTC	CASSQVSGKETQYF
NA	NA	TRBV5-6	TRBJ1-5	TGTGCCAGCAGCTCCGGGACTTATAGCAATCAGCCCCAGCATTTT	CASSSGTYSNQPQHF
NA	NA	TRBV18	TRBJ1-3	TGTGCCAGCTCGACCCGAGACAGCGTCTCTGGAAACACCATATATTTT	CASSTRDSVSGNTIYF
TRBD2	NA	TRBV28	TRBJ2-3	TGTGCCAGCGCGCCGGGACTAGCGGGAGAGCACGAGGATACGCAGTATTTT	CASAPGLAGEHEDTQYF
NA	NA	TRBV10-2	TRBJ1-5	TGCGCCAGCAGTCCCAGTCTAGGGGGCAATCAGCCCCAGCATTTT	CASSPSLGGNQPQHF
NA	NA	TRBV27	TRBJ2-3	TGTGCCAGCAGTTCGACTAGTGAAGATACGCAGTATTTT	CASSSTSEDTQYF
TRBD2	once	TRBV30	TRBJ2-1	TGTGCCTGGAGTCCTACTGGGGGACTAGTTAATGCTGAGCAGTTCTTC	CAWSPTGGLVNAEQFF
TRBD2	NA	TRBV5-6	TRBJ2-5	TGTGCCAGCAGCTTGGGGGGGGGACACCAAGAGACCCAGTACTTC	CASSLGGGHQETQYF
NA	NA	TRBV6-1	TRBJ1-2	TGTGCCAGCAGAAGGACAGCCGGGGACTATGGCTACACCTTC	CASRRTAGDYGYTF
NA	NA	TRBV5-1	TRBJ2-3	TGCGCCAGCAGCTTGAGGCTAGCGAATGGGACAGATACGCAGTATTTT	CASSLRLANGTDTQYF
NA	NA	TRBV7-2	TRBJ2-1	TGTGCCAGCAGCTTAGAGGGGCGGGACCCCTCCTACAATGAGCAGTTCTTC	CASSLEGRDPSYNEQFF
NA	NA	TRBV5-1	TRBJ1-3	TGCGCCAGCAGTCCAGACTCACTCAAGGGAAACACCATATATTTT	CASSPDSLKGNTIYF
NA	few	TRBV7-9	TRBJ2-7	TGTGCCAGCAGCAGAGAGTTGTCCTACGAGCAGTACTTC	CASSRELSYEQYF
NA	NA	TRBV15	TRBJ2-1	TGTGCCACCAGCAGAGAGTGGGGGGACGCCTACAATGAGCAGTTCTTC	CATSREWGDAYNEQFF
NA	NA	TRBV27	TRBJ2-3	TGTGCCAGCAGTTTAAGAGCCACAGATACGCAGTATTTT	CASSLRATDTQYF
TRBD2	NA	TRBV9	TRBJ2-1	TGTGCCAGCAGCGTAGGCGCGGGAGTGGAGGGGCATGAGCAGTTCTTC	CASSVGAGVEGHEQFF
NA	NA	TRBV29-1	TRBJ2-5	TGCAGCGCTGGATCAGAGACCCAGTACTTC	CSAGSETQYF
NA	NA	TRBV6-4	TRBJ2-3	TGTGCCAGCAGTGGACAGGGACTTAGCACAGATACGCAGTATTTT	CASSGQGLSTDTQYF
TRBD1	NA	TRBV5-1	TRBJ1-5	TGCGCCAGCAGCCCGGACAGGGAAAGTCGGAATGGCAATCAGCCCCAGCATTTT	CASSPDRESRNGNQPQHF
NA	NA	TRBV27	TRBJ2-1	TGTGCCAGCAGTTCGATCCGACTCTCCTTAACGCGGAATTTTAGCCTCACGAATGAGCAGTTCTTC	CASSSIRLSLTRNFSLTNEQFF
TRBD2	NA	TRBV10-2	TRBJ2-1	TGCGCCAGCAGTGTGAGGGCGGGAGGGCCTAAACCCAATGAGCAGTTCTTC	CASSVRAGGPKPNEQFF
NA	NA	TRBV28	TRBJ1-1	TGTGCCAGCAGTTCGTTGGAGGGCTCCACTGAAGCTTTCTTT	CASSSLEGSTEAFF
NA	NA	TRBV18	TRBJ2-1	TGTGCCAGCTCCCTAGGGGACCCGGTAGGCAATGAGCAGTTCTTC	CASSLGDPVGNEQFF